The subject of this entry is one TCR beta chain. Germline and junction disagree at one end, which may indicate a read error. Germline-derived CDR1 and CDR2 are SGHAT and FQNNGV. This CDR3 has 14 residues. This specimen comes from a study of T cells in Graves' hyperthyroidism and ophthalmopathy. Amplification yielded TCR beta CDR3 regions, with RNA transcripts as the source. TCR CDR3 regions were first amplified by RT-PCR with HTBI primers. TCRdb reprocessed the multiplex PCR reads with MiXCR, giving one entry per CDR3 protein. This sample yields approximately 320,000 distinct CDR3 sequences, of which around a sixth are seen a single time; approximately 35% belongs to the top ten. Absence of ophthalmopathy progression within 18 months defined stable Graves' hyperthyroidism.

The specimen sequenced was blood. This TCR derives from a man aged 30 to 45 with Graves' hyperthyroidism. The chain is built from TRBV11-2 and TRBJ1-1; D may be TRBD1 (5 bases). The CDR3 DNA reads TGTGCCAGCAGCTTGGGGCGGTTGAACACTGAAGATTTTTTT. It is translated as CASSLGRLNTEDFF.